What follows are 25 T cell receptor beta chains derived from one specimen sequenced in a study of blood T cell repertoires in COVID-19. The method was immunoSEQ multiplex PCR; TCRdb's version includes in-frame clones alone and lacks a portion of them. The data contain about 65,000 clones, roughly 71% of them singletons. The specimen was peripheral blood. These receptors were collected from a human donor in a cohort sampled during active COVID-19.

The rearrangement links TRBV15 to TRBJ2-1; D might be TRBD1 (6 bases). Germline V gene sequence: CDR1 LNHNV, CDR2 YYDKDF (reference sequence). The V and J ends lost 3 bases and 3 bases respectively, with 12 bases between them. The CDR3 is 15 residues long. The chain's CDR3 is CATSRDRLNYNEQFF. CDR3 nucleotide sequence: TGTGCCACCAGCAGGGACAGATTAAACTACAATGAGCAGTTCTTC.

This chain joins TRBV24-1 and TRBJ1-2, with TRBD1 identical over 9 bases. The V gene end was trimmed by 6 bases and the J gene end by 8 bases; junction bases not matched to a gene: 6. Germline CDR1 KGHDR, CDR2 SFDVKD. This CDR3 contains 13 residues. The CDR3 loop is CATSSSTGGGYTF. For the CDR3, the DNA is TGTGCCACCAGTTCCAGTACAGGGGGCGGCTACACCTTC.

V gene TRBV20-1 combines with J gene TRBJ1-4, with 7 bases lining up with TRBD1. The junction had 2 bases not matched to a gene; V was cut back by 3 bases and J by 4 bases. Germline CDR1 reads DFQATT; CDR2 reads SNEGSKA (reference sequence). This CDR3 is 13 amino acids long. CDR3 nucleotides: TGCAGTGCTAGTAGGGACAGTAATGAAAAACTGTTTTTT. Translating gives CSASRDSNEKLFF.

Only a few counts were recorded for this clone. The chain links TRBV11-2 to TRBJ1-5, with 8 bases aligning to TRBD1. V lost 6 bases to trimming and J lost 6 bases; unmatched junction nucleotides: 7. This CDR3 is 14 amino acids long. Germline V gene lookup returns CDR1 SGHAT and CDR2 FQNNGV. The CDR3 nucleotides read TGTGCCAGCAGGGGATCAGGGGGCCGTCAGCCCCAGCATTTT. Translated, it gives CASRGSGGRQPQHF. The full variable domain, completed using reference TRBV11-2 and TRBJ1-5, is EAGVAQSPRYKIIEKRQSVAFWCNPISGHATLYWYQQILGQGPKLLIQFQNNGVVDDSQLPKDRFSAERLKGVDSTLKIQPAKLEDSAVYLCASRGSGGRQPQHFGDGTRLSIL.

This clone was counted between two and nine times. The chain employs TRBV19 and TRBJ1-2, with D hard to call. V dropped 4 bases and J dropped 7 bases, with 10 bases sitting between them. The CDR3 is made up of 12 amino acids. Germline V gene data show CDR1 as LNHDA and CDR2 as SQIVND (reference sequence). The DNA for the CDR3 is TGTGCCAGTAGTAATCGCCGGGGTGGCTACACCTTC. Protein sequence: CASSNRRGGYTF.

This clone was counted only a few times. The rearrangement uses TRBV28 and TRBJ2-7, with TRBD2 as a possible D gene (7 bases). The germline V gene has CDR1 MDHEN and CDR2 SYDVKM. The CDR3 extends over 16 amino acids. Trimming stripped 3 bases from V and 7 bases from J, with 22 bases between. In DNA form, the CDR3 reads TGTGCCAGCAGTTTGGTCTTTAGGGGGGGCCTTGGGGAGCAGTACTTC. Its translation is CASSLVFRGGLGEQYF.

In its sample, this clone was seen a few times. V usage is TRBV5-1 and J usage is TRBJ2-1; 11 nucleotides align to TRBD2. The V and J ends lost 3 bases and 4 bases, in that order; junction bases with no gene match: 9. This CDR3 comprises 17 residues. Germline CDR1 and CDR2: SGHRS and YFSETQ. CDR3: CASSWATGTSGYNEQFF. Here the CDR3 DNA reads TGCGCCAGCAGCTGGGCTACCGGGACTAGCGGATACAATGAGCAGTTCTTC.

V and J are TRBV7-9 and TRBJ2-5; D might be TRBD2 (5 bases). Germline V gene data show CDR1 as SEHNR and CDR2 as FQNEAQ (reference sequence). The CDR3 sequence is 16 residues long. Deletions cut 5 bases from V and 5 bases from J, with 21 bases between. The CDR3 loop reads CASSTPPSRPLETQYF. The CDR3 DNA reads as TGTGCCAGCAGCACTCCCCCTAGCCGGCCTCTTGAGACCCAGTACTTC.

The rearrangement uses TRBV6-2 or TRBV6-3 and TRBJ2-5; no reliable D call. Germline V gene data show CDR1 as MNHEY and CDR2 as SVGEGT. This CDR3 has 14 amino acids. V was shortened by 4 bases and J by 3 bases, with 12 bases between the two germline ends. DNA of the CDR3: TGTGCCAGCAGTTCCGCGGTCCGCGAAGAGACCCAGTACTTC. Its protein is CASSSAVREETQYF.

This chain joins TRBV18 and TRBJ1-1; D is unclear. V lost 3 bases to trimming and J lost 0 bases, with 5 bases between them. Germline loops: CDR1 KGHSH, CDR2 LQKENI. This CDR3 contains 13 residues. The CDR3 DNA follows: TGTGCCAGCTCACCCGACATGAACACTGAAGCTTTCTTT. Translation: CASSPDMNTEAFF.

The chain carries TRBV2 and TRBJ2-1, with 7 positions matching TRBD2. The CDR3 extends over 14 amino acids. Germline CDR1 and CDR2: SNHLY and FYNNEI. The ends lost 5 bases at V and 9 bases at J; junction bases unmatched: 10. CDR3 DNA sequence: TGTGCCAGCAGTCCCCGATGGGGGGAGGGTGAGCAGTTCTTC. This translates into CASSPRWGEGEQFF.

J is TRBJ1-5 and V is TRBV19, with 8 positions matching TRBD1. The CDR3 sequence is 15 residues long. Losses at the gene ends were 3 bases for V and 6 bases for J; bases not matched to a gene: 7. Germline CDR1 and CDR2: LNHDA and SQIVND (reference sequence). The CDR3 DNA is TGTGCCAGTAGTATTAGACAGGGGAATAGTCAGCCCCAGCATTTT. Translated, it gives CASSIRQGNSQPQHF.

The genes are TRBV3-1 (or the pseudogene TRBV3-2) and TRBJ1-2, with 8 bases lining up with TRBD1. J was trimmed by 2 bases and V by 4 bases; bases with no gene match: 3. The CDR3 length is 14 residues. Germline V gene lookup returns CDR1 LGHDT and CDR2 YNNKEL (reference sequence). CDR3 DNA: TGTGCCAGCAGCCGGACAGGGCAAAACTATGGCTACACCTTC. Protein: CASSRTGQNYGYTF.

The V call is TRBV7-3, the J call TRBJ2-1; 12 nucleotides line up with TRBD1. Germline V gene data show CDR1 as SGHTA and CDR2 as FQGTGA. CDR3 size: 20 residues. Losses at the gene ends were 1 base for V and 7 bases for J; bases not matched to a gene: 17. The CDR3: CASSLKPRSGTGGELNEQFF. The CDR3 bases are TGTGCCAGCAGCTTAAAGCCGAGGTCCGGGACAGGGGGCGAGTTGAATGAGCAGTTCTTC.

The chain is built from TRBV5-1 and TRBJ2-5, with TRBD2 matching over 7 bases. The germline V gene encodes CDR1 SGHRS and CDR2 YFSETQ. The CDR3 runs 14 residues. V lost 3 bases and J lost 5; bases outside the gene matches: 7. Written as DNA, the CDR3 is TGCGCCAGCAGCTCCCAGACTAGCCGGGAGACCCAGTACTTC. Translation: CASSSQTSRETQYF.

V is TRBV24-1 and J is TRBJ2-1; TRBD1 matches at 9 bases. The CDR3 covers 14 residues. Germline values: CDR1 KGHDR, CDR2 SFDVKD. V was pared by 4 bases and J by 8 bases, with 5 bases of the junction left unmatched. The CDR3 region is CATSDSDRGDEQFF. The CDR3 nucleotides read TGTGCCACCAGTGACTCGGACAGGGGCGATGAGCAGTTCTTC.

A few counts support this clone. CDR3 region: CASSILILAGGDNEQFF. DNA of the CDR3: TGTGCCAGTAGTATCTTGATATTAGCGGGGGGGGACAATGAGCAGTTCTTC. The chain is built from TRBV19 and TRBJ2-1; TRBD2 agrees at 11 bases. The CDR3 sequence is 17 residues long. Germline assignment: CDR1 LNHDA and CDR2 SQIVND (reference sequence). V lost 3 bases, J lost 5 bases, and 9 bases stayed unmatched.

V and J are TRBV11-2 and TRBJ2-5; TRBD2 agrees at 15 bases. V was clipped by 1 base and J by 1 base; unmatched bases: 7. Germline-derived CDR1 and CDR2 are SGHAT and FQNNGV. CDR3 length: 19 residues. CDR3 in DNA: TGTGCCAGCAGCTTAGGGGTGGGACTAGCGGGGGGAGCCCAAGAGACCCAGTACTTC. It encodes CASSLGVGLAGGAQETQYF.

The V and J genes are TRBV10-3 and TRBJ1-2, with TRBD1 matching 7 bases. Trimming cost V 4 bases and J 3 bases; bases outside gene matches: 11. The germline V gene has CDR1 ENHRY and CDR2 SYGVKD. CDR3 length: 16 amino acids. This chain's CDR3 is CAISGSGDRNYYGYTF. The CDR3 DNA is TGTGCCATCAGTGGGTCCGGGGACAGAAACTACTATGGCTACACCTTC.

This clone was recorded a few times. The chain joins TRBV11-3 to TRBJ2-1; D might be TRBD2 (6 bases). The V end lost 5 bases, the J end lost 4 bases, and 24 bases lay between the germline ends. This CDR3 has 18 amino acids. The germline gives CDR1 SGHNT, CDR2 YENEEA. The CDR3 nucleotides read TGTGCCAGCAGCCCTACCAGACAAAGGGCGGGAATGTACAATGAGCAGTTCTTC. Protein: CASSPTRQRAGMYNEQFF.

This chain joins TRBV2 and TRBJ1-2; D is undetermined. The CDR3 contains 13 residues. Per germline, CDR1 SNHLY and CDR2 FYNNEI. V was cut by 6 bases and J by 4 bases, with 12 bases left in between. The DNA of the CDR3 is TGTGCCAGCAGGTCCGACGGGATCTATGGCTACACCTTC. Translated: CASRSDGIYGYTF.

This chain joins TRBV6-5 and TRBJ1-2, with 8 bases aligning to TRBD1. The CDR3 has 15 amino acids. V shed 7 bases and J 8 bases; nucleotides not matched to a gene: 15. Per the germline V gene, CDR1 is MNHEY and CDR2 is SVGAGI. The CDR3 is CASTRDRQGLEGYTF. The CDR3 nucleotides are TGTGCCAGCACCAGGGACAGACAGGGGTTGGAAGGCTACACCTTC.

The V and J genes are TRBV5-4 and TRBJ1-4, with 8 nucleotides matching TRBD1. The germline gives CDR1 SGHNT, CDR2 YYREEE (reference sequence). The CDR3 runs to 14 residues. V was pared by 4 bases and J by 8 bases, with 7 bases of the junction left unmatched. This CDR3 is CASSPGQGGEKLFF. CDR3 bases: TGTGCCAGCAGCCCCGGACAGGGAGGAGAAAAACTGTTTTTT.

The rearrangement joins TRBV5-5 to TRBJ1-2; tentative D call: TRBD1 (6 bases). Germline values: CDR1 SGHKS, CDR2 YYEKEE (reference sequence). The CDR3 contains 14 residues. Trimming cost V 4 bases and J 6 bases, with 16 bases left between them. The CDR3 protein is CASSATWAGDGYTF. The CDR3, as DNA: TGTGCCAGCAGCGCCACGTGGGCAGGGGATGGCTACACCTTC.

The rearrangement links TRBV5-1 to TRBJ1-1; D possibly corresponds to TRBD1 (6 bases). The CDR3 totals 15 residues. CDR1 and CDR2 (germline): SGHRS, YFSETQ. V was cut by 3 bases and J by 4 bases, with 16 bases left in between. The CDR3: CASSSKGQFGTEAFF. CDR3 coding DNA: TGCGCCAGCAGCTCAAAAGGACAGTTCGGCACTGAAGCTTTCTTT.